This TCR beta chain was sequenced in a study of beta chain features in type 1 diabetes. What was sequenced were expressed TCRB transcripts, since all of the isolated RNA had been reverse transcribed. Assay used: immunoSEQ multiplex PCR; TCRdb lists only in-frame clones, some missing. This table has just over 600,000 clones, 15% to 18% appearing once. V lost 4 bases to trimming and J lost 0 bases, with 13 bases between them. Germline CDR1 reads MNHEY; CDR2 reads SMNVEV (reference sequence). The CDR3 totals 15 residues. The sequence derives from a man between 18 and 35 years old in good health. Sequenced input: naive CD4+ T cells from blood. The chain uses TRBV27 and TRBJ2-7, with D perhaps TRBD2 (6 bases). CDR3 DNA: TGTGCCAGCAGTTCGTACCTAGCGTCCTCCTACGAGCAGTACTTC. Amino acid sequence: CASSSYLASSYEQYF.